This entry describes one T cell receptor beta chain. As yet, its antigen is unknown. The material for each subset, its genomic DNA, was split evenly across several immunoSEQ plates. This table comes from immunoSEQ multiplex PCR, and its TCRdb copy is limited to in-frame clones, with some not included. This sample has 2.3 million or so clones, with 80% to 95% found just once. This specimen belongs to a study of shared clonotypes between healthy human individuals. V was clipped by 3 bases and J by 0 bases, with 7 bases between them. Germline V gene data show CDR1 as SGHAT and CDR2 as FQDESV (reference sequence). This CDR3 is 14 amino acids long. Study-wide results and limits: Memory subsets generally showed smaller estimated richness than naive subsets did. When compared with the clonotypes that were shared by all four sorted-subset donors, the non-shared clonotypes turned out to have lower generation probabilities.

Healthy HIV-negative adults without recent acute infections or vaccinations served as donors. The chain recombines TRBV11-1 with TRBJ2-3; unclear D gene. Sequencing was carried out using naive CD4+ T cells from PBMCs. Described subset: CD45RA+ positively selected. The receptor's source is a man between 18 and 29 years old in good health. Some clones in this sample may be carry-over from other donors' samples. The chain's CDR3 is CASSFGISTDTQYF. In DNA, the CDR3 is TGTGCCAGCAGCTTTGGGATAAGCACAGATACGCAGTATTTT.